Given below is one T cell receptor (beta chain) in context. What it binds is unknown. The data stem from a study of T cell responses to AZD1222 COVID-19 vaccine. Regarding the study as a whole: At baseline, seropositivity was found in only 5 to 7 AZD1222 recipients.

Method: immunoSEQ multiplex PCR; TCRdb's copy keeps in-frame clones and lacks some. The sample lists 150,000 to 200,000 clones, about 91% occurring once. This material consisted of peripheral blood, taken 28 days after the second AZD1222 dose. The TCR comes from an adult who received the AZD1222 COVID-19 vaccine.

CDR3 in amino acids: CASSPEWHRESPQHF. DNA for the CDR3: TGTGCCAGCAGTCCCGAGTGGCACAGGGAGAGCCCCCAGCATTTT. The V gene is TRBV28, the J gene TRBJ1-5; the D gene is possibly TRBD1 (6 bases). Germline V CDR1 and CDR2: MDHEN, SYDVKM. This CDR3 comprises 15 residues. Trimming left V 5 bases short and J 10 bases short, with 21 bases between.